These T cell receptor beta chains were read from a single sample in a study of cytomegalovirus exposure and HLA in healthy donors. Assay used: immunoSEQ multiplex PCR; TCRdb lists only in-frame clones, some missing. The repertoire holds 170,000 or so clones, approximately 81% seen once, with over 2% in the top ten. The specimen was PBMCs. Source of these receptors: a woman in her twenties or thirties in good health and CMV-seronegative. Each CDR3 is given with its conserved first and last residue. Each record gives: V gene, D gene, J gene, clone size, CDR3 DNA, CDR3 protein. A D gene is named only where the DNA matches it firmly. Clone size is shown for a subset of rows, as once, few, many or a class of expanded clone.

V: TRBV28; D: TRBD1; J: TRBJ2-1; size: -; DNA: TGTGCCAGCAGTCAACCGACAGGGCGCTCCTACAATGAGCAGTTCTTC; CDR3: CASSQPTGRSYNEQFF
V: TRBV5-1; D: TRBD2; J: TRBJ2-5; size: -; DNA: TGCGCCAGCAGCTTCATAGCGGGAGGGCCTACGGAGACCCAGTACTTC; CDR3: CASSFIAGGPTETQYF
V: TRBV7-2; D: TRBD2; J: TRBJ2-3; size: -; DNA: TGTGCCAGCAGCATACTAGCGGGGGGGCCGGGAAGCACAGATACGCAGTATTTT; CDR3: CASSILAGGPGSTDTQYF
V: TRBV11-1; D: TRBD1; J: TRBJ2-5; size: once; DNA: TGTGCCAGCAGCTTAGCCCGGACAGGGGGAGAGACCCAGTACTTC; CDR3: CASSLARTGGETQYF
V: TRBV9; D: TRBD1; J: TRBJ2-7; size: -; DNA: TGTGCCAGCAGCCCTGGGGACAGGGGGCGCCGCGAGCAGTACTTC; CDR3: CASSPGDRGRREQYF
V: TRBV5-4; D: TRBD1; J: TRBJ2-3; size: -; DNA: TGTGCCAGCAGCTTGGGTTTTGGGACAGGGTGGACAGATACGCAGTATTTT; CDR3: CASSLGFGTGWTDTQYF
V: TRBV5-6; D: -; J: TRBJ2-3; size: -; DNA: TGTGCCAGCAGCACGAGTGGGAAGGGGGGGACGCAGTATTTT; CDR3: CASSTSGKGGTQYF
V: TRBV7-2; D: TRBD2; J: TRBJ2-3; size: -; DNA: TGTGCCAGCAGCTGGACTAGCGGGGGGAGAACAGATACGCAGTATTTT; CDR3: CASSWTSGGRTDTQYF
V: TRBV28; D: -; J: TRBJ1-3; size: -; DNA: TGTGCCAGCAGTAGGGGGTCTGGAAACACCATATATTTT; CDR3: CASSRGSGNTIYF
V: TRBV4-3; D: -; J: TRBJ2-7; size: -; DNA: TGCGCCAGCAGCCAAGTGGACAGCGGTCTCTACGAGCAGTACTTC; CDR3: CASSQVDSGLYEQYF
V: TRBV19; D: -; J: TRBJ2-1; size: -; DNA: TGTGCCACCGCGACAACCGGAATCAATGAGCAGTTCTTC; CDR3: CATATTGINEQFF
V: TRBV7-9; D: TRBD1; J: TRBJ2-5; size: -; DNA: TGTGCCAGCAGCCCCCGGACAGGGGAAGAGACCCAGTACTTC; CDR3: CASSPRTGEETQYF
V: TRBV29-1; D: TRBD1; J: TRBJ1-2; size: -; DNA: TGCAGCGTTGTTGGGGACAGGGGGCGCAGGGGTTATGGCTACACCTTC; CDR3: CSVVGDRGRRGYGYTF
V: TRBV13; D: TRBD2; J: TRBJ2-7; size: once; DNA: TGTGCCAGCAGGGGACTAGCGGGAAGCCACGAGCAGTACTTC; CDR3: CASRGLAGSHEQYF
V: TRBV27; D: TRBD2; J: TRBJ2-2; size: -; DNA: TGTGCCAGCAGGGGACTAGCGGGGGTCACCGGGGAGCTGTTTTTT; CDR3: CASRGLAGVTGELFF
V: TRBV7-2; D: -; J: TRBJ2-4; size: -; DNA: TGTGCCAGCAGCCTTTACGGGAGACAAGCAAACAGTCAGTACTTC; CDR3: CASSLYGRQANSQYF
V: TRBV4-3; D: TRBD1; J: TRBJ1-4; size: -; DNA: TGCGCCAGCAGCCAAGGTTTCCGGGACAGGGGAGTTGCAACTAATGAAAAACTGTTTTTT; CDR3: CASSQGFRDRGVATNEKLFF
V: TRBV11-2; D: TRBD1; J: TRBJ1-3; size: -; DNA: TGTGCCAGCAGCTTAGTCCGAGGGGACAGGGATGAAAACACCATATATTTT; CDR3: CASSLVRGDRDENTIYF
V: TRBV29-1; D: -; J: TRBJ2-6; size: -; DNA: TGCAGCGTGTACAGGGATGGGAGATCTGGGGCCAACGGCCTGACTTTC; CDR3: CSVYRDGRSGANGLTF
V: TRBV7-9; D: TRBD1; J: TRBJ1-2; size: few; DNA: TGTGCCAGCAGCCCCAGTGAACAGGGGGCGAATGGCTACACCTTC; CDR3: CASSPSEQGANGYTF
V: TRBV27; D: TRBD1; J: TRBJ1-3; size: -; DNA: TGTGCCAGCAGCCTCGGACAGGGGTACGGAAACACCATATATTTT; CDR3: CASSLGQGYGNTIYF
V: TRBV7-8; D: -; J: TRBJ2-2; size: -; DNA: TGTGCCAGCAGCTTGGGGCGTGGGGTAAACACCGGGGAGCTGTTTTTT; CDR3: CASSLGRGVNTGELFF
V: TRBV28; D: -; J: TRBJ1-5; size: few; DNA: TGTGCCAGTACTCAGGAGGGTTATAGCAATCAGCCCCAGCATTTT; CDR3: CASTQEGYSNQPQHF
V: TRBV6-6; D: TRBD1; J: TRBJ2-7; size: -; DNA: TGTGCCAGCAGCGACCTCGGGACAGAATTCTACGAGCAGTACTTC; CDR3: CASSDLGTEFYEQYF
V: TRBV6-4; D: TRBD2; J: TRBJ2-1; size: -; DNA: TGTGCCAGCAGTGTCGGCGGGGGGGCGGGGGAGCAGTTCTTC; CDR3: CASSVGGGAGEQFF
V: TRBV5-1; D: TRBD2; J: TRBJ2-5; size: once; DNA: TGCGCCAGCAGCTTGGTGGCGCGGGAGGGCGGGGAGACCCAGTACTTC; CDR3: CASSLVAREGGETQYF
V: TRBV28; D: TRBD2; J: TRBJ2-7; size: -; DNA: TGTGCCAGCAGTTTTGCTAGCGGCACCTACGAGCAGTACTTC; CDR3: CASSFASGTYEQYF
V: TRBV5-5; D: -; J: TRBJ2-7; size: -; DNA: TGTGCCAGCAGCGATGGGAGGCAGAGGATTTACGAGCAGTACTTC; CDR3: CASSDGRQRIYEQYF
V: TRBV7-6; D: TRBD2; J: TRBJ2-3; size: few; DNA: TGTGCCAGCAGCTGGGGACTAGCCCCAGATACGCAGTATTTT; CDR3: CASSWGLAPDTQYF
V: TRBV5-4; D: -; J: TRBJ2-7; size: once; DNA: TGTGCCAGCAGTAGGGCGGGTGGAAGGGCCGGCTACGAGCAGTACTTC; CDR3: CASSRAGGRAGYEQYF
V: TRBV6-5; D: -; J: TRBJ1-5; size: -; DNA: TGTGCCAGCAGGCCACCTATTAGCAATCAGCCCCAGCATTTT; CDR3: CASRPPISNQPQHF
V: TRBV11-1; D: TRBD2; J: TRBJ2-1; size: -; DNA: TGTGCCAGCAGCCGCATAGGGACTAGCGGGGAGATGGCCTACAATGAGCAGTTCTTC; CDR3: CASSRIGTSGEMAYNEQFF
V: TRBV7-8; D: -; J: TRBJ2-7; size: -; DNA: TGTGCCAGCAGCACTACGACCAGATTCTACGAGCAGTACTTC; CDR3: CASSTTTRFYEQYF
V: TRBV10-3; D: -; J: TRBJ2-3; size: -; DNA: TGTGCCATCAGGGACAGTAAGACTAGCACAGATACGCAGTATTTT; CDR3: CAIRDSKTSTDTQYF